These 4 T cell receptor beta chains share one sample of origin, sequenced in a study of shared clonotypes between healthy human individuals. Profiled with immunoSEQ multiplex PCR; TCRdb holds only in-frame clones, not every one. Of about 2.3 million clones detected, over 85% appear once; the ten largest clones hold about 0.41%. Sequencing used naive CD4+ T cells from PBMCs. Subset defined: CD45RA+ positively selected. These receptors were obtained from a young man in good health. Some clones in this sample may be carry-over from other donors' samples.

As DNA, the CDR3 is TGCGCCAGCAGTACCAGGACTAGCGGGAATGATGAGCAGTTCTTC. The encoded protein is CASSTRTSGNDEQFF. This chain connects TRBV5-1 to TRBJ2-1; 12 positions match TRBD2. Per the germline V gene, CDR1 is SGHRS and CDR2 is YFSETQ. V lost 5 bases and J lost 8; bases outside the gene matches: 8. CDR3 length equals 15 residues.

This chain uses TRBV25-1 with TRBJ2-7; D ambiguous. Germline values: CDR1 MGHDK, CDR2 SYGVNS. The CDR3 has 14 amino acids. Trimming pared 5 bases from V and 6 bases from J, leaving 17 bases between. CDR3 sequence (DNA): TGTGCCAGCAGTACCAAACGAGCTGGCTCCGAGCAGTACTTC. This gives the protein CASSTKRAGSEQYF.

This clone was seen just once. The rearrangement links TRBV11-2 to TRBJ2-3; TRBD2 aligns across 11 bases. Unmatched junction bases numbered 15, after V lost 5 bases and J lost 8 bases. This CDR3 has 17 amino acids. CDR1 is SGHAT and CDR2 is FQNNGV in the germline V gene. CDR3 region: CASSQPWVGLAGGTQYF. CDR3 sequence (DNA): TGTGCCAGCAGCCAACCCTGGGTAGGGCTAGCGGGAGGTACGCAGTATTTT.

Concerning this clone: The sample holds other DNA sequences that translate to the same CDR3. The V and J genes are TRBV27 and TRBJ1-1; no reliable D call. The V end was cut by 6 bases, the J end by 5 bases, with 10 bases between. This CDR3 comprises 12 residues. Per germline, CDR1 MNHEY and CDR2 SMNVEV (reference sequence). The CDR3 DNA reads TGTGCCAGCAGCGGGGTAGGAACTGAAGCTTTCTTT. Residues: CASSGVGTEAFF.